The next 5 T cell receptor beta chains were all read from a single sample in a study of cytomegalovirus exposure and HLA in healthy donors. PCR amplification relied on 60 Vbeta primers (plus 13 Jbeta primers). Libraries were prepared by immunoSEQ multiplex PCR; TCRdb keeps only in-frame clonotypes and omits some of them. The table records roughly 140,000 clones, around 66% of them present only once. The specimen was PBMCs. The receptors shown here come from a woman in her 30s in good health and CMV-seropositive.

CDR3 protein: CASVTGDTIYF. The CDR3 coding sequence is TGTGCCAGCGTGACAGGGGACACCATATATTTT. J is TRBJ1-3 and V is TRBV7-8; 8 bases are shared with TRBD1. The CDR3 is made up of 11 amino acids. Germline loops: CDR1 SGHVS, CDR2 FQNEAQ. J gave up 8 bases and V 8 bases, and 2 bases lay outside the gene matches. Based on the CDR3 plus reference TRBV7-8 and TRBJ1-3, the full variable domain is GAGVSQSPRYKVAKRGQDVALRCDPISGHVSLFWYQQALGQGPEFLTYFQNEAQLDKSGLPSDRFFAERPEGSVSTLKIQRTQQEDSAVYLCASVTGDTIYFGEGSWLTVV.

This clone came up a few times. The rearrangement links TRBV5-5 to TRBJ1-2; 8 positions agree with TRBD1. CDR3 size: 16 residues. The trim removed 4 bases at V and 2 bases at J, leaving 10 bases unmatched. Germline CDR1 and CDR2: SGHKS and YYEKEE (reference sequence). The chain's CDR3 is CASSDRGTALNYGYTF. Here the CDR3 DNA reads TGTGCCAGCAGCGACAGGGGCACAGCCCTAAACTATGGCTACACCTTC.

The CDR3 DNA follows: TGTGCCAGCAGTGGGACTAGCGGATACGAGCAGTACTTC. It translates to CASSGTSGYEQYF. The chain carries TRBV2 and TRBJ2-7; 10 positions agree with TRBD2. This CDR3 comprises 13 residues. Trimming cost V 4 bases and J 4 bases; bases outside gene matches: 1. Germline V gene data show CDR1 as SNHLY and CDR2 as FYNNEI.

This clone was seen a handful of times. The chain links TRBV10-3 to TRBJ1-2; D possibly corresponds to TRBD1 (5 bases). Per germline, CDR1 ENHRY and CDR2 SYGVKD. V shed 6 bases and J shed 8 bases, with 16 bases lying between them. This CDR3 has 13 residues. The chain's CDR3 is CAISDGTGVGYTF. The CDR3 coding sequence is TGTGCCATCAGCGATGGGACGGGGGTGGGCTACACCTTC.

The rearrangement uses TRBV28 and TRBJ1-2; D unresolved. Germline V gives CDR1 MDHEN, CDR2 SYDVKM. The CDR3 is 12 residues long. Trimming took 5 bases from V and 4 from J, leaving 8 bases between them. For the CDR3, the DNA is TGTGCCAGCAGTCTAAACCTCTATGGCTACACCTTC. Its protein is CASSLNLYGYTF.